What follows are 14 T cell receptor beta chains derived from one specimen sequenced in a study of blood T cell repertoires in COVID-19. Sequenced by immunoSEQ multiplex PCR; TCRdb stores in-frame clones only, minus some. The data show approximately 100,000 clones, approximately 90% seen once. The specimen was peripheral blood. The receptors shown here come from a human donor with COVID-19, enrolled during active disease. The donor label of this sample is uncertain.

The CDR3 DNA follows: TGTGCCAGCAGTTTCTTGGGAGAAGAGACCCAGTACTTC. Amino acid sequence: CASSFLGEETQYF. The V call is TRBV12-3 or TRBV12-4, the J call TRBJ2-5, with D possibly matching TRBD2 (5 bases). The length of the CDR3 is 13 residues. Trimming removed 3 bases from V and 3 bases from J, with 8 bases in between.

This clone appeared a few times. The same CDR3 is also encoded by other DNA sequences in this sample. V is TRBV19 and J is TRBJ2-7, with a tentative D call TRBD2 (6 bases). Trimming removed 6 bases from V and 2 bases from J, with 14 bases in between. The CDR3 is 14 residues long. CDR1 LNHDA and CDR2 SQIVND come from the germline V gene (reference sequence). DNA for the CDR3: TGTGCCAGTAGGGGCGGCGGGGTCCCCTACGAGCAGTACTTC. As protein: CASRGGGVPYEQYF.

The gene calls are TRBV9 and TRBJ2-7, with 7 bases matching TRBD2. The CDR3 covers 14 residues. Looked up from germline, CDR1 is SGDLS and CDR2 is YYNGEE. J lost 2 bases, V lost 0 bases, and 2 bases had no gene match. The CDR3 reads CASSVGLAAYEQYF. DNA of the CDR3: TGTGCCAGCAGCGTAGGGCTAGCGGCCTACGAGCAGTACTTC.

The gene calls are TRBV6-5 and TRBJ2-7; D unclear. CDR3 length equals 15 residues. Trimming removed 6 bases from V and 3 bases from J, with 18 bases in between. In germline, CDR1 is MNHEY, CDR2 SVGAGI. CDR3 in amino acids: CASRGLIGSIYEQYF. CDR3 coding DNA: TGTGCCAGCAGGGGCTTGATCGGCAGCATCTACGAGCAGTACTTC.

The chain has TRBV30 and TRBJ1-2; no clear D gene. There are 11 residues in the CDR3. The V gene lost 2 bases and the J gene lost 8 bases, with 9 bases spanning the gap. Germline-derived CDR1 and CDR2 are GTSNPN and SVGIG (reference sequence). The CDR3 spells CAWSLTAGYTF. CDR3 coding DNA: TGTGCCTGGAGTCTGACTGCGGGCTACACCTTC.

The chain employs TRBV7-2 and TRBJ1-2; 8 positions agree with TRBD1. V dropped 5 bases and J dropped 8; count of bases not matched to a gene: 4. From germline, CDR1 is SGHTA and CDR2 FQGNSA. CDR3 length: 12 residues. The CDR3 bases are TGTGCCAGCAGCAAACAGGGGGAGGGCTACACCTTC. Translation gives CASSKQGEGYTF.

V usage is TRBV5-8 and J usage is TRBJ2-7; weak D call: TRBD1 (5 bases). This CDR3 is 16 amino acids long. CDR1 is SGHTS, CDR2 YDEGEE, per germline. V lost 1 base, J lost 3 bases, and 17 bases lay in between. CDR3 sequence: CASSLRLARVGYEQYF. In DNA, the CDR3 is TGTGCCAGCAGCTTGCGGCTCGCCAGGGTTGGCTACGAGCAGTACTTC.

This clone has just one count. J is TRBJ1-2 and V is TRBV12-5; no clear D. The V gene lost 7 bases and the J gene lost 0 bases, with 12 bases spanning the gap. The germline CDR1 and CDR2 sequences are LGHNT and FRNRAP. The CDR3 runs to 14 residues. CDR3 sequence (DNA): TGTGCTAGTGTCCGGTCGGGTTCTAACTATGGCTACACCTTC. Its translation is CASVRSGSNYGYTF.

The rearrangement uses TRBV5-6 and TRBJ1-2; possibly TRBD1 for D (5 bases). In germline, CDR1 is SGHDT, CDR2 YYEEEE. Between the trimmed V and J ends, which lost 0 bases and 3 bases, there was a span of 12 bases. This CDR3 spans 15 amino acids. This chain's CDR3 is CASSLESWGDYGYTF. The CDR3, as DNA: TGTGCCAGCAGCTTGGAGTCTTGGGGGGACTATGGCTACACCTTC.

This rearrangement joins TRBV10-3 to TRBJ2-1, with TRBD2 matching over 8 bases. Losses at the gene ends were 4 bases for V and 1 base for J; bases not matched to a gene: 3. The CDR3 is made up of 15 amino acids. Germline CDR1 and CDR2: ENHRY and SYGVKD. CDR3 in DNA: TGTGCCATCAGTGTGGCGGGGGGATCCTACAATGAGCAGTTCTTC. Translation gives CAISVAGGSYNEQFF.

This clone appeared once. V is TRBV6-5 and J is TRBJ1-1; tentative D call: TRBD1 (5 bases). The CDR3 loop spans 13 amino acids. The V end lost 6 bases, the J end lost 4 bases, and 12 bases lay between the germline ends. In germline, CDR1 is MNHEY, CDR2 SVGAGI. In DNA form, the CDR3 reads TGTGCCAGCAGGCCGGGACTTAGCACTGAAGCTTTCTTT. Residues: CASRPGLSTEAFF.

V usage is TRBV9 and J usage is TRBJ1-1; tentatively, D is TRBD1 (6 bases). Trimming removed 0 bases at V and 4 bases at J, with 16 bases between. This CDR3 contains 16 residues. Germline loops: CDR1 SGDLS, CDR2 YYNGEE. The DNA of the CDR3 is TGTGCCAGCAGCGTAGGGTTCGTGGGGGCTTTCACTGAAGCTTTCTTT. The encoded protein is CASSVGFVGAFTEAFF.

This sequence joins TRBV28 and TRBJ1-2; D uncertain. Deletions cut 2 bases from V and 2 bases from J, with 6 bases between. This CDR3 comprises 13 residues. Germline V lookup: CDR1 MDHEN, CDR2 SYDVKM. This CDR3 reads CASSLRENYGYTF. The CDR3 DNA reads TGTGCCAGCAGTTTACGGGAAAACTATGGCTACACCTTC.

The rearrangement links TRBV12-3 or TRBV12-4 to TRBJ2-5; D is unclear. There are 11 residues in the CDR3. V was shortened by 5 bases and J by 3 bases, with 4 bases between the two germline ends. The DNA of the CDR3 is TGTGCCAGCAGTCCAGAAGAGACCCAGTACTTC. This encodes CASSPEETQYF.